This T cell receptor (beta chain) comes out of a study of blood T cells in healthy people across ages. This clonotype was detected ten times or more. V was clipped by 3 bases and J by 2 bases; unmatched bases: 3. Germline CDR1 is SGHTA and CDR2 is FQGNSA. The CDR3 consists of 16 residues. It was with a sample-barcoded 5' primer and a J-beta primer mix that a second PCR of roughly 7 to 11 cycles was run. Every cDNA molecule carried a tag from a template-switch adaptor bearing 12 random nucleotides. TCRdb independently ran MiXCR on the 5' RACE reads; one entry per CDR3 protein. Of 650,000 or so distinct CDR3 sequences in the sample, over 40% were seen once.

This chain links TRBV7-2 with TRBJ2-3; 12 bases match TRBD2. The source material was blood. This receptor was taken from a woman aged 80 or older in good health. The CDR3 here is CASSFGLAGPTDTQYF. The DNA for the CDR3 is TGTGCCAGCAGCTTTGGACTAGCGGGGCCCACAGATACGCAGTATTTT.